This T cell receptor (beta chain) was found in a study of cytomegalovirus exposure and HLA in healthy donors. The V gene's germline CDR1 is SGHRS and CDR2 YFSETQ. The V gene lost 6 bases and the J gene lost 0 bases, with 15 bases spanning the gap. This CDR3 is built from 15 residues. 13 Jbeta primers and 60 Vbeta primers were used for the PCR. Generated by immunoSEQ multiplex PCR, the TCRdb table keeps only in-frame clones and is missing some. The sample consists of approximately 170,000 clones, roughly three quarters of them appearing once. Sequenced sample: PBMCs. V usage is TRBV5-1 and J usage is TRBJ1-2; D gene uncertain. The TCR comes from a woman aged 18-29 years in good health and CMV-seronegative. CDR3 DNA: TGCGCCAGCACCCTGGAGGGAGTATCTAACTATGGCTACACCTTC. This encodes CASTLEGVSNYGYTF.